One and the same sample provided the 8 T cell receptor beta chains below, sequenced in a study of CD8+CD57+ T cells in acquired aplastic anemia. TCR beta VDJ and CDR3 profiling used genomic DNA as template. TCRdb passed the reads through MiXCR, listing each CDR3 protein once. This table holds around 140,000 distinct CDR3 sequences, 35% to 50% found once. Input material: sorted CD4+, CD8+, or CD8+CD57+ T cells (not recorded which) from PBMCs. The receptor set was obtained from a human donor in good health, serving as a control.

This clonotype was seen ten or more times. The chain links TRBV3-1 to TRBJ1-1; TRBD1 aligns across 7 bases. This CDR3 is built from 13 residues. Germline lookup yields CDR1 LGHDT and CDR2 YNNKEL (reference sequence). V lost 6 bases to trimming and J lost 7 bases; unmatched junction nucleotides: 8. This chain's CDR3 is CASRRGTAHEAFF. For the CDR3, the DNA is TGTGCCAGCAGACGAGGGACAGCCCATGAAGCTTTCTTT.

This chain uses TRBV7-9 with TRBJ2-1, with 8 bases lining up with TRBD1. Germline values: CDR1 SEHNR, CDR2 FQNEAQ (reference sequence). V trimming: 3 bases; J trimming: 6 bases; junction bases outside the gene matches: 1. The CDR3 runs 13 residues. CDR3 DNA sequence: TGTGCCAGCAGCTTGGACAGGGCCAATGAGCAGTTCTTC. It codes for CASSLDRANEQFF.

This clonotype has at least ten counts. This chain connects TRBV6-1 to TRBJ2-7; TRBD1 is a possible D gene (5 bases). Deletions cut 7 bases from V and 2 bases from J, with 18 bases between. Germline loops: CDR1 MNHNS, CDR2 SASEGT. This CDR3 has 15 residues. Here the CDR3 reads CASTLLGRLTYEQYF. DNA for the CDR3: TGTGCCAGCACTCTACTGGGGCGCCTTACCTACGAGCAGTACTTC.

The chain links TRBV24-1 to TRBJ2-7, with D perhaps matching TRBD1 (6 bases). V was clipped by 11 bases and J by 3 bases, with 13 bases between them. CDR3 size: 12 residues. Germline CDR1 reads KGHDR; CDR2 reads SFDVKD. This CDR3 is CARHREHYEQYF. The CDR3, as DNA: TGTGCCAGGCACAGGGAACACTACGAGCAGTACTTC.

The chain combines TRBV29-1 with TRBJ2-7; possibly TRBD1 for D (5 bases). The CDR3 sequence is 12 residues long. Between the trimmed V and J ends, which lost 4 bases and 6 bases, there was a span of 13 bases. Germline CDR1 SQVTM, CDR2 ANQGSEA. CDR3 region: CSVGHPQGEQYF. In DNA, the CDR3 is TGCAGCGTTGGGCATCCCCAGGGCGAGCAGTACTTC.

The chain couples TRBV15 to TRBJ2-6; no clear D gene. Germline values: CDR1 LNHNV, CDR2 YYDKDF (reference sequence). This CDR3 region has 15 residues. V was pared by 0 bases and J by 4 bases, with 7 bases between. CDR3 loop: CATSRDVTGANVLTF. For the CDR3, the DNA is TGTGCCACCAGCAGAGATGTGACAGGGGCCAACGTCCTGACTTTC.

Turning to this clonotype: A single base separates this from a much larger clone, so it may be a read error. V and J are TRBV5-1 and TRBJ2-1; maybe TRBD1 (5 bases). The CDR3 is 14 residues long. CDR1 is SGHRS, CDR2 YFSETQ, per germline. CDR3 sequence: CASSLGQGFDEQLF. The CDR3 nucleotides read TGCGCCAGCAGCTTGGGCCAGGGCTTCGATGAGCAGCTCTTC.

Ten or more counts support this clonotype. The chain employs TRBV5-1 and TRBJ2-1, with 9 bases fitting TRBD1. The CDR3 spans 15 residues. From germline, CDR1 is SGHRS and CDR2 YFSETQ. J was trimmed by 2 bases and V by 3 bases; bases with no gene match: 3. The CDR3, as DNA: TGCGCCAGCAGCTGGACAGGGGACGCCTACAATGAGCAGTTCTTC. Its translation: CASSWTGDAYNEQFF.